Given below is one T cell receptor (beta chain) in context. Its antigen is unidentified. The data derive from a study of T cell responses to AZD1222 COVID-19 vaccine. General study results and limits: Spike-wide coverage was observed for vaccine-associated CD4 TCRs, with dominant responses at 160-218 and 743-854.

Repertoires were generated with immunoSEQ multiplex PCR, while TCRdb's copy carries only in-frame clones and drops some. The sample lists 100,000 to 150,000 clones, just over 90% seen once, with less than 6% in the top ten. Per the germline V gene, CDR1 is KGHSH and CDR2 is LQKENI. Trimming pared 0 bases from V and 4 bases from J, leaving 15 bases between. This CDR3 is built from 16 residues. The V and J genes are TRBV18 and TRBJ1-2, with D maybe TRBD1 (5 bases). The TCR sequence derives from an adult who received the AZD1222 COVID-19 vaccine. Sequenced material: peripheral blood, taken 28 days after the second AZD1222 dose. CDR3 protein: CASSPPGGMEVYGYTF. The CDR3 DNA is TGTGCCAGCTCACCACCTGGGGGAATGGAAGTCTATGGCTACACCTTC.